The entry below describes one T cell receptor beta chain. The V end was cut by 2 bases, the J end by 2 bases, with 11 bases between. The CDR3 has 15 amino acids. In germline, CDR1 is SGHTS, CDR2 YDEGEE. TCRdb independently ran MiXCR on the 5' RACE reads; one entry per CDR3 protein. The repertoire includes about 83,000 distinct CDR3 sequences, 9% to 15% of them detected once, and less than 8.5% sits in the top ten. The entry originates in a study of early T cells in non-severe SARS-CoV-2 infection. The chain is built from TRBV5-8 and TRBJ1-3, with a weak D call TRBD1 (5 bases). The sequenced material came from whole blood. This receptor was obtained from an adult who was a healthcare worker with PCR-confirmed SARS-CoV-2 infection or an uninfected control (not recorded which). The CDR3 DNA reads TGTGCCAGCAGCTTACGGGGCTTGGCTGGAAACACCATATATTTT. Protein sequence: CASSLRGLAGNTIYF.